Following are 4 T cell receptor beta chains from one sample sequenced in a study of early T cells in non-severe SARS-CoV-2 infection. TCRdb reanalysed the 5' RACE reads using MiXCR and keeps one entry per CDR3 protein. The table lists some 45,000 distinct CDR3 sequences, over 3% of them singletons. Sequencing was done on a sample of whole blood. These receptors were collected from an adult who was a healthcare worker with PCR-confirmed SARS-CoV-2 infection or an uninfected control (not recorded which).

Many counts were recorded for this clonotype. The chain has TRBV6-2 or TRBV6-3 and TRBJ2-1; D ambiguous. CDR3 length equals 14 residues. The germline CDR1 and CDR2 sequences are MNHEY and SVGEGT. The V gene lost 9 bases and the J gene lost 7 bases, with 19 bases spanning the gap. The CDR3 coding sequence is TGTGCCAGTAAGGCGCTAGGGATTGGAAATGAGCAGTTCTTC. Protein sequence: CASKALGIGNEQFF.

This clonotype was seen many times. The genes are TRBV5-1 and TRBJ2-5; 8 nucleotides match TRBD2. This CDR3 has 14 amino acids. V shed 1 base, J shed 5 bases, and the junction held 4 bases outside the gene matches. Germline V gene lookup returns CDR1 SGHRS and CDR2 YFSETQ. The CDR3 DNA sequence: TGCGCCAGCAGCTTGAGCGGGAGTGAGGAGACCCAGTACTTC. It encodes CASSLSGSEETQYF.

This clonotype was recorded many times. V is TRBV19 and J is TRBJ1-5; 7 positions agree with TRBD1. This CDR3 region has 12 residues. Germline V gives CDR1 LNHDA, CDR2 SQIVND (reference sequence). V lost 7 bases, J lost 6 bases, and 3 bases stayed unmatched. The CDR3 DNA reads as TGTGCCAGTAAGACAGGGATTCAGCCCCAGCATTTT. Translated: CASKTGIQPQHF.

This clonotype showed up many times. This chain connects TRBV29-1 to TRBJ2-7, with TRBD2 as a possible D gene (6 bases). The CDR3 runs to 15 residues. V was shortened by 5 bases and J by 2 bases, with 19 bases between the two germline ends. The germline V gene has CDR1 SQVTM and CDR2 ANQGSEA. The CDR3 DNA sequence: TGCAGCGTTTTCGGGACCCGGGGGAGAACCTACGAGCAGTACTTC. It codes for CSVFGTRGRTYEQYF.